This record concerns one T cell receptor (beta chain) sequence. Measured with immunoSEQ multiplex PCR; TCRdb has only the in-frame clones, and not every one. The table lists under 85,000 clones, about 97% of them singletons, with around 0.3% in the top ten. These data originate in a study of technical replicates of blood from several donors. CDR3 size: 18 residues. V lost 2 bases to trimming and J lost 1 base, with 20 bases between them. CDR1 is SGHAT, CDR2 FQNNGV, per germline. The V and J genes are TRBV11-2 and TRBJ1-2; no firm D call. Source material: T cells isolated from PBMCs. This receptor was taken from a human donor in good health. Here the CDR3 reads CASSLSPLGREHNYGYTF. The CDR3 DNA follows: TGTGCCAGCAGCTTATCCCCTTTGGGGAGGGAACATAACTATGGCTACACCTTC.